The 19 T cell receptor beta chains presented below share a single source sample, sequenced in a study of blood T cells in healthy people across ages. The second PCR ran about 6 to 12 cycles with a sample-barcoded 5' primer and J-beta primers. TCRdb re-derived calls from the 5' RACE reads in MiXCR, one entry per CDR3 protein. The sample carries 1,100,000 or so distinct CDR3 sequences, 45% recorded once. Source material: blood. The receptors were gathered from a woman aged 55-70 years in good health.

This clonotype was seen many times. The chain combines TRBV12-3 or TRBV12-4 with TRBJ2-5, with 8 positions matching TRBD2. V shed 6 bases and J 7 bases; nucleotides not matched to a gene: 13. This CDR3 is 15 amino acids long. This CDR3 reads CASRISGTRGGTQYF. The CDR3, as DNA: TGTGCCAGCAGGATATCCGGGACTAGGGGTGGGACCCAGTACTTC.

The chain employs TRBV24-1 and TRBJ1-5; 10 bases line up with TRBD1. CDR1 and CDR2 from the germline V gene are KGHDR and SFDVKD. CDR3 length: 16 amino acids. Unmatched junction bases numbered 6, after V lost 4 bases and J lost 4 bases. CDR3 DNA: TGTGCCACCAGTGACCAGACAGGGGGCACGAATCAGCCCCAGCATTTT. It is translated as CATSDQTGGTNQPQHF.

This clonotype is a singleton in its sample. This chain joins TRBV14 and TRBJ2-1; D gene uncertain. The CDR3 runs 13 residues. CDR1 and CDR2 (germline): SGHDN, FVKESK. Between the trimmed V and J ends, which lost 0 bases and 8 bases, there was a span of 8 bases. The DNA of the CDR3 is TGTGCCAGCAGCCAAGACCCGTTCGATGAGCAGTTCTTC. Translating it yields CASSQDPFDEQFF.

In this sample, this clonotype turned up a few times. CDR3 region: CASSEGHRNQPQHF. The CDR3 DNA follows: TGTGCCAGCAGCGAGGGACACCGCAATCAGCCCCAGCATTTT. The rearrangement links TRBV11-2 to TRBJ1-5; a weak D match, TRBD1 (6 bases). Germline CDR1 reads SGHAT; CDR2 reads FQNNGV. V shed 5 bases and J shed 2 bases, with 10 bases lying between them. The CDR3 extends over 14 amino acids.

The V and J genes are TRBV10-3 and TRBJ2-4; weak D call: TRBD1 (5 bases). Looked up from germline, CDR1 is ENHRY and CDR2 is SYGVKD. The CDR3 spans 14 residues. V gave up 6 bases and J gave up 3 bases, with 12 bases separating them. In DNA, the CDR3 is TGTGCCATCAGGAGTGCGACAGACAAAAACATTCAGTACTTC. Translated: CAIRSATDKNIQYF.

The chain combines TRBV5-1 with TRBJ2-1; TRBD2 agrees at 12 bases. V dropped 2 bases and J dropped 0; count of bases not matched to a gene: 3. Germline V lookup: CDR1 SGHRS, CDR2 YFSETQ. This CDR3 has 17 residues. The CDR3 loop is CASSLRTSGVSYNEQFF. The CDR3 region has the DNA TGCGCCAGCAGCTTAAGGACTAGCGGGGTCTCCTACAATGAGCAGTTCTTC.

This clonotype showed up many times. The chain uses TRBV18 and TRBJ2-5; D is unclear. In germline, CDR1 is KGHSH, CDR2 LQKENI. This CDR3 has 12 residues. V lost 3 bases and J 2 bases, leaving 4 bases between the germline ends. CDR3: CASSPKQETQYF. In nucleotides, the CDR3 is TGTGCCAGCTCACCCAAACAAGAGACCCAGTACTTC.

The chain has TRBV6-1 and TRBJ1-2, with a possible D match to TRBD1 (6 bases). The CDR3 extends over 11 amino acids. The germline V gene encodes CDR1 MNHNS and CDR2 SASEGT. Trimming stripped 4 bases from V and 10 bases from J, with 10 bases between. CDR3 loop: CASSASGHYTF. CDR3 bases: TGTGCCAGCAGTGCATCGGGACACTACACCTTC.

There are a few counts of this clonotype. The chain links TRBV24-1 to TRBJ2-1; 9 positions match TRBD1. Germline V gene data show CDR1 as KGHDR and CDR2 as SFDVKD. This CDR3 region has 16 residues. V shed 4 bases and J 7 bases; nucleotides not matched to a gene: 10. CDR3 in DNA: TGTGCCACCAGTGACCGCGAGGGACAGGGTCTGAATGAGCAGTTCTTC. This translates into CATSDREGQGLNEQFF.

V gene TRBV6-5 combines with J gene TRBJ2-1, with no clear D. With 7 bases removed from V and 6 bases from J, the gap between germline ends came to 16 bases. The CDR3 covers 14 residues. Germline loops: CDR1 MNHEY, CDR2 SVGAGI. CDR3 sequence (DNA): TGTGCCAGCACCCCGGACCAGGCCCCCAATGAGCAGTTCTTC. As protein: CASTPDQAPNEQFF.

V and J are TRBV20-1 and TRBJ2-7, with 9 positions matching TRBD1. The CDR3 is 15 residues long. Looked up from germline, CDR1 is DFQATT and CDR2 is SNEGSKA (reference sequence). The V gene end was trimmed by 5 bases and the J gene end by 2 bases; junction bases not matched to a gene: 10. The CDR3 nucleotides are TGCAGTGCTGGGGGACAGGGCGCCTACGCCTACGAGCAGTACTTC. Translating gives CSAGGQGAYAYEQYF.

The chain recombines TRBV7-9 with TRBJ2-1, with D uncertain. The CDR3 totals 14 residues. Germline-derived CDR1 and CDR2 are SEHNR and FQNEAQ (reference sequence). V was pared by 8 bases and J by 6 bases, with 17 bases between. The CDR3 protein is CASLVATRSNEQFF. The CDR3 bases are TGTGCCAGCCTTGTGGCGACACGATCCAATGAGCAGTTCTTC.

CDR3 bases: TGTGCCAGCTCACCACGGGTAGCGGGCCTCGGGGAGCTGTTTTTT. Its protein is CASSPRVAGLGELFF. The chain couples TRBV18 to TRBJ2-2; 7 positions match TRBD2. CDR3 size: 15 residues. The germline gives CDR1 KGHSH, CDR2 LQKENI. With 1 base clipped from V and 7 bases from J, the junction kept 6 bases outside the gene matches.

The chain recombines TRBV6-2 or TRBV6-3 with TRBJ2-5; D may correspond to TRBD1 or TRBD2 (5 bases each). Germline-derived CDR1 and CDR2 are MNHEY and SVGEGT. The CDR3 runs to 15 residues. The germline V and J ends were trimmed by 2 bases and 7 bases, with 17 bases remaining between them. DNA for the CDR3: TGTGCCAGCAGTTACCCAGGGACGGACCGGAGGACCCAGTACTTC. It codes for CASSYPGTDRRTQYF.

The rearrangement links TRBV5-1 to TRBJ2-7; possibly TRBD1 for D (6 bases). Germline V gives CDR1 SGHRS, CDR2 YFSETQ. The CDR3 contains 17 residues. V lost 1 base, J lost 1 base, and 18 bases lay in between. CDR3 sequence: CASSLISTGTSSYEQYF. The CDR3 nucleotides read TGCGCCAGCAGCTTGATAAGTACCGGGACAAGTTCCTACGAGCAGTACTTC.

The gene calls are TRBV29-1 and TRBJ1-1; D remains unclear. Germline V gives CDR1 SQVTM, CDR2 ANQGSEA. The CDR3 is made up of 11 amino acids. The ends were cut back, 6 bases at V and 6 bases at J, with 11 bases in the middle. This chain's CDR3 is CSVPHGSEAFF. The CDR3 nucleotides read TGCAGCGTCCCTCACGGTTCTGAAGCTTTCTTT.

This clonotype has a single count. The chain has TRBV9 and TRBJ2-1; D remains ambiguous. The V gene lost 5 bases and the J gene lost 5 bases, with 17 bases spanning the gap. CDR3 length equals 15 residues. Germline CDR1 and CDR2: SGDLS and YYNGEE. The CDR3 is CASSKASAGHNEQFF. CDR3 DNA sequence: TGTGCCAGCAGTAAGGCGTCGGCCGGGCACAATGAGCAGTTCTTC.

This clonotype occurred many times. The J gene is TRBJ2-7, the V gene TRBV7-9, with D possibly matching TRBD1 (5 bases). The ends were cut back, 4 bases at V and 0 bases at J, with 10 bases in the middle. The CDR3 is 14 amino acids. Germline assignment: CDR1 SEHNR and CDR2 FQNEAQ (reference sequence). The CDR3: CASSSTVPSYEQYF. DNA for the CDR3: TGTGCCAGCAGCTCGACAGTCCCCTCCTACGAGCAGTACTTC.

This chain links TRBV27 with TRBJ2-7; D might be TRBD1 (6 bases). The germline V and J ends were trimmed by 3 bases and 0 bases, with 9 bases remaining between them. There are 14 residues in the CDR3. Germline CDR1 and CDR2: MNHEY and SMNVEV (reference sequence). This CDR3 is CASSFWDNSYEQYF. The DNA of the CDR3 is TGTGCCAGCAGTTTTTGGGACAACTCCTACGAGCAGTACTTC.